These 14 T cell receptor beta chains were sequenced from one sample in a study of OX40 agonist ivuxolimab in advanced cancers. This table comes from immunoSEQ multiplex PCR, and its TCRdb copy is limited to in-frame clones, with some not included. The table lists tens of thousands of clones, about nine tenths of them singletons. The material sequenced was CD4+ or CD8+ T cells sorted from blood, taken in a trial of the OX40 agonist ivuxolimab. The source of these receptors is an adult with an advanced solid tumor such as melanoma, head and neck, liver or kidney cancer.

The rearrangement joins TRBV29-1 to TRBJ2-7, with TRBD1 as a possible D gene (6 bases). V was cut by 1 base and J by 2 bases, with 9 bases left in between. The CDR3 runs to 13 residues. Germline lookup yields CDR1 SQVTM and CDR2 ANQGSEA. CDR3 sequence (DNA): TGCAGCGTTGAAGGGGGGCCGCCCTACGAGCAGTACTTC. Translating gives CSVEGGPPYEQYF.

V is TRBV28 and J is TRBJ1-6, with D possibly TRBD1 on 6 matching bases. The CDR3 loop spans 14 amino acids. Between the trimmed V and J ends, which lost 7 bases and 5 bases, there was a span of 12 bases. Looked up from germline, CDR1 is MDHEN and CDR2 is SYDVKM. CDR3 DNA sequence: TGTGCCAGCAAACCAGGGGACCATAATTCACCCCTCCACTTT. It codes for CASKPGDHNSPLHF.

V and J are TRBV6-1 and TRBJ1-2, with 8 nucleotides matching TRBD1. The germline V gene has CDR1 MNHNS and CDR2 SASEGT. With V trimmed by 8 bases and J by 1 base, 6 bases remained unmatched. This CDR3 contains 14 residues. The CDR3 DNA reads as TGTGCCAGCGTCCAGGGGGCGCTTAACTATGGCTACACCTTC. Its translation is CASVQGALNYGYTF.

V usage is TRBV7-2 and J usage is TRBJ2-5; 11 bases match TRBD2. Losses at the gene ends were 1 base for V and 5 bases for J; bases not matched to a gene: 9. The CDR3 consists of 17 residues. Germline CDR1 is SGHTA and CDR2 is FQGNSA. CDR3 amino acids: CASSLGATSGREETQYF. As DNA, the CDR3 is TGTGCCAGCAGCTTAGGGGCCACTAGCGGGAGAGAGGAGACCCAGTACTTC.

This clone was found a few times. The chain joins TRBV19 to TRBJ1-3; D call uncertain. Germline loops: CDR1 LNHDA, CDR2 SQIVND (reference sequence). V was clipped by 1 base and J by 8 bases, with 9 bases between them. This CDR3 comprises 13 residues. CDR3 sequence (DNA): TGTGCCAGTAGTATAGGAAACAGAGACACCATATATTTT. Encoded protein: CASSIGNRDTIYF.

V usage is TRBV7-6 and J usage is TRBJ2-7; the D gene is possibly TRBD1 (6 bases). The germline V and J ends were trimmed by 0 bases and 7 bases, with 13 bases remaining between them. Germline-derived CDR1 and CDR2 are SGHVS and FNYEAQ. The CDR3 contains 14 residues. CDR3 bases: TGTGCCAGCAGCTTAGCCCCGCAGGGGTCGGAGCAGTACTTC. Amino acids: CASSLAPQGSEQYF.

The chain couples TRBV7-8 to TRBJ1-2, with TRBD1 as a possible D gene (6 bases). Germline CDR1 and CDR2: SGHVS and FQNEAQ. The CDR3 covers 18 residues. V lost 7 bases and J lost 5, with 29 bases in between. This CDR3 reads CASTRGGRIRTAEYGYTF. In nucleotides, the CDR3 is TGTGCCAGCACCCGAGGGGGACGAATACGGACAGCCGAATATGGCTACACCTTC. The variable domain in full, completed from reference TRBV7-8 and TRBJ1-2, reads GAGVSQSPRYKVAKRGQDVALRCDPISGHVSLFWYQQALGQGPEFLTYFQNEAQLDKSGLPSDRFFAERPEGSVSTLKIQRTQQEDSAVYLCASTRGGRIRTAEYGYTFGSGTRLTVV.

CDR3 loop: CASSKYRGEATDTQYF. The CDR3 nucleotides are TGTGCCAGCAGTAAATATCGGGGCGAAGCCACAGATACGCAGTATTTT. The chain couples TRBV27 to TRBJ2-3, with D perhaps assigned TRBD1 or TRBD2 (5 bases each). Germline CDR1 MNHEY, CDR2 SMNVEV (reference sequence). Deletions cut 5 bases from V and 2 bases from J, with 17 bases between. This CDR3 spans 16 amino acids.

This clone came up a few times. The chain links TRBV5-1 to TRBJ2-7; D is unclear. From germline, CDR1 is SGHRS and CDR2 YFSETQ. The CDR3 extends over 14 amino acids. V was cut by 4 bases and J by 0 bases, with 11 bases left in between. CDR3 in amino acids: CASSGLESSYEQYF. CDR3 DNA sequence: TGCGCCAGCAGCGGGTTAGAGAGCTCCTACGAGCAGTACTTC.

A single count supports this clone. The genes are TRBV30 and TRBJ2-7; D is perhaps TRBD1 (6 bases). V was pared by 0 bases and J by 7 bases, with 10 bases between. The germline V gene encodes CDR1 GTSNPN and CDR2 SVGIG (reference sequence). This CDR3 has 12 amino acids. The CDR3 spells CAWSVRGGEQYF. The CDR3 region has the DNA TGTGCCTGGAGTGTACGAGGGGGTGAGCAGTACTTC.

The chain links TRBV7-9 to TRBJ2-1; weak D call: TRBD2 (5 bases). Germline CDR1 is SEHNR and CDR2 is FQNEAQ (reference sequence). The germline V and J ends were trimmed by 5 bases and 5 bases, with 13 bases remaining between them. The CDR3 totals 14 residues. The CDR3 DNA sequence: TGTGCCAGCAGCCTGGGAGCGGTGAACAATGAGCAGTTCTTC. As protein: CASSLGAVNNEQFF.

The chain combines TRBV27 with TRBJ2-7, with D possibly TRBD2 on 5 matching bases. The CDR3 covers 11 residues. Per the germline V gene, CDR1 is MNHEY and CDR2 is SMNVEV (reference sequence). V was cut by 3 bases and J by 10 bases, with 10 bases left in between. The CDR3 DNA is TGTGCCAGCAGTTTCAGCGGCGAACAGTACTTC. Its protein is CASSFSGEQYF.

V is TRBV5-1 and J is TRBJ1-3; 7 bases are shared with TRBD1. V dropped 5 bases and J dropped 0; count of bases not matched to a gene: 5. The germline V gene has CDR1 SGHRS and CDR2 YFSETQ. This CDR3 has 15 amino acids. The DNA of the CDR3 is TGCGCCAGCAGAGCAGGGGGGGGCTCTGGAAACACCATATATTTT. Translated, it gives CASRAGGGSGNTIYF. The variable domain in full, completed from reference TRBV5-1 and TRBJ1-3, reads KAGVTQTPRYLIKTRGQQVTLSCSPISGHRSVSWYQQTPGQGLQFLFEYFSETQRNKGNFPGRFSGRQFSNSRSEMNVSTLELGDSALYLCASRAGGGSGNTIYFGEGSWLTVV.

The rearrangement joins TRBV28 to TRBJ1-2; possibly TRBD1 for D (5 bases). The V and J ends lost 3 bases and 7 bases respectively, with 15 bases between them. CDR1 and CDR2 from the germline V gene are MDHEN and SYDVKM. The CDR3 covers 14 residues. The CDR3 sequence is CASSFPLPRGGYTF. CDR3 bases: TGTGCCAGCAGTTTTCCCCTTCCGAGGGGTGGCTACACCTTC.